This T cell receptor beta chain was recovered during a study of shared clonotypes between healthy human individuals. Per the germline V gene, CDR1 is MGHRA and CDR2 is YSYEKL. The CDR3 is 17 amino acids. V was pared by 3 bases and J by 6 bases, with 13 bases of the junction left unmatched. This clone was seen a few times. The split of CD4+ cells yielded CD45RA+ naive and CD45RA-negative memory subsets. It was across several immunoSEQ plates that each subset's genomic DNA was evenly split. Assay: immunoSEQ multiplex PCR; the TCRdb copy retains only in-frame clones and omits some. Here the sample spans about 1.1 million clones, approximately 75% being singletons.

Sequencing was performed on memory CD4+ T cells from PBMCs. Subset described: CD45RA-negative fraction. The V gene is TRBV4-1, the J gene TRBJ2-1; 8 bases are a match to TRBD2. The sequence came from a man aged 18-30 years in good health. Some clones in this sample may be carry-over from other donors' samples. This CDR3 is CASSQGGQRERSNEQFF. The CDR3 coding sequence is TGCGCCAGCAGCCAGGGCGGTCAGCGGGAGAGGTCCAATGAGCAGTTCTTC.